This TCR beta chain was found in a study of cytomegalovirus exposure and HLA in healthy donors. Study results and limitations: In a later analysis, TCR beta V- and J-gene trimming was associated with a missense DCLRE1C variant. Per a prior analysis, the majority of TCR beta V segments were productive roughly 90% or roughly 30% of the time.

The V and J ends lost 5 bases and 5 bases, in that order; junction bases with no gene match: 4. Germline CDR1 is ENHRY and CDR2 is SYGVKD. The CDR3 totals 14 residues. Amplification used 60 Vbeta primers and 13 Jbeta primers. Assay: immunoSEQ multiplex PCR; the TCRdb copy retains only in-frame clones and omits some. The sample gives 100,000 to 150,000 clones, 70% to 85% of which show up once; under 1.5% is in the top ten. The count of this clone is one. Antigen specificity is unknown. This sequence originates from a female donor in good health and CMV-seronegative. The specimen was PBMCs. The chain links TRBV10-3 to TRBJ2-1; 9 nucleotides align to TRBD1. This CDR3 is CAISYDRGDNEQFF. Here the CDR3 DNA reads TGTGCCATCAGTTACGACAGGGGGGACAATGAGCAGTTCTTC.